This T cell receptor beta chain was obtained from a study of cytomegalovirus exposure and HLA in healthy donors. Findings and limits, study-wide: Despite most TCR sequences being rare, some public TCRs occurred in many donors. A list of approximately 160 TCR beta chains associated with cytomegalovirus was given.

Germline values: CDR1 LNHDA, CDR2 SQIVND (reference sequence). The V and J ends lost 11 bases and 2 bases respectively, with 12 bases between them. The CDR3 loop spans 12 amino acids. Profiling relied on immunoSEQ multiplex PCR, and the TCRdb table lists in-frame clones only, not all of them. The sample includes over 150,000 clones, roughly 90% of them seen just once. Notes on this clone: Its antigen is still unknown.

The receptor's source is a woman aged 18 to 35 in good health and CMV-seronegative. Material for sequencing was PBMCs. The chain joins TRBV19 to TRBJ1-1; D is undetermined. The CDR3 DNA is TGTGCCTCCTTAAATAGCAACACTGAAGCTTTCTTT. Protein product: CASLNSNTEAFF.